What follows are 10 T cell receptor beta chains derived from one specimen sequenced in a study of CD8 T cells in ankylosing spondylitis. Study-wide points: Within ankylosing spondylitis blood, a TCR beta motif made up of several highly homologous variants appeared to be characteristic.

Antigens for these TCRs are unknown. TCRdb re-called the 5' RACE reads through MiXCR, storing one row per CDR3 protein. Here the sample spans 700,000 to 850,000 distinct CDR3 sequences, 10% to 15% being singletons. The sample taken for sequencing was blood, either unsorted or a sorted T cell fraction (not recorded which). These receptors all come from a male donor with ankylosing spondylitis.

The CDR3 is CASSQDIGGYEQYF. CDR3 bases: TGCGCCAGCAGCCAAGATATTGGCGGCTACGAGCAGTACTTC. The rearrangement uses TRBV4-3 and TRBJ2-7, with D hard to call. Germline CDR1 reads LGHNA; CDR2 reads YSLEER. The V end was cut by 0 bases, the J end by 3 bases, with 9 bases between. The CDR3 loop spans 14 amino acids.

The chain recombines TRBV7-2 with TRBJ1-1; no firm D call. The germline V gene has CDR1 SGHTA and CDR2 FQGNSA. CDR3 size: 13 residues. V was pared by 4 bases and J by 9 bases, with 15 bases between. CDR3 coding DNA: TGTGCCAGCAGCTATCCCCAGTGGGTTAAAGCTTTCTTT. Translation: CASSYPQWVKAFF.

There are many counts of this clonotype. This chain links TRBV29-1 with TRBJ2-5; D ambiguous. V was trimmed by 4 bases and J by 5 bases, leaving 11 bases between them. Germline V lookup: CDR1 SQVTM, CDR2 ANQGSEA. CDR3 length equals 12 residues. The CDR3 region is CSVGYQRETQYF. DNA of the CDR3: TGCAGCGTTGGATACCAGAGGGAGACCCAGTACTTC.

The chain joins TRBV25-1 to TRBJ2-5; D call uncertain. Germline-derived CDR1 and CDR2 are MGHDK and SYGVNS. CDR3 length: 14 amino acids. V was trimmed by 2 bases and J by 5 bases, leaving 12 bases between them. CDR3 protein: CASSEPDPAETQYF. CDR3 nucleotide sequence: TGTGCCAGCAGTGAACCGGACCCCGCGGAGACCCAGTACTTC.

The table lists this clonotype with a few counts. This rearrangement joins TRBV20-1 to TRBJ2-1; TRBD2 might be the D (6 bases). The CDR3 runs 13 residues. Germline-derived CDR1 and CDR2 are DFQATT and SNEGSKA (reference sequence). V lost 7 bases to trimming and J lost 0 bases, with 10 bases between them. CDR3: CSVQTSSYNEQFF. The CDR3 DNA sequence: TGCAGTGTTCAGACTAGCTCCTACAATGAGCAGTTCTTC.

This clonotype was seen repeatedly, ten times or more. DNA for the CDR3: TGCAGCGTTCAGGGGAATAGCAATCAGCCCCAGCATTTT. Translated, it gives CSVQGNSNQPQHF. The rearrangement uses TRBV29-1 and TRBJ1-5; D might be TRBD1 (6 bases). This CDR3 contains 13 residues. Germline V gives CDR1 SQVTM, CDR2 ANQGSEA. V lost 5 bases and J lost 0, with 8 bases in between.

The chain employs TRBV28 and TRBJ1-3, with TRBD1 matching over 8 bases. Germline CDR1 is MDHEN and CDR2 is SYDVKM. CDR3 length equals 14 residues. Unmatched junction bases numbered 2, after V lost 7 bases and J lost 0 bases. CDR3 amino acids: CASNTGGSGNTIYF. CDR3 coding DNA: TGTGCCAGCAATACAGGGGGCTCTGGAAACACCATATATTTT.

The chain combines TRBV10-2 with TRBJ2-3, with 10 bases matching TRBD1. CDR3 length equals 15 residues. Trimming cost V 4 bases and J 4 bases; bases outside gene matches: 5. Germline V CDR1 and CDR2: WSHSY, SAAADI. The CDR3 protein is CASSARDRGSDTQYF. The CDR3 DNA is TGCGCCAGCAGTGCTAGGGACAGGGGCTCAGATACGCAGTATTTT.

This clonotype was seen more than once but under ten times. The chain couples TRBV10-3 to TRBJ1-1; no definite D call. The length of the CDR3 is 16 residues. The germline gives CDR1 ENHRY, CDR2 SYGVKD. V lost 5 bases to trimming and J lost 0 bases, with 16 bases between them. The CDR3 DNA reads TGTGCCATCAGTATTCGTGCCATGGGATTGAACACTGAAGCTTTCTTT. Its protein is CAISIRAMGLNTEAFF.

This clonotype was seen many times. One end of the junction fails to match germline, which may point to a read error. V usage is TRBV20-1 and J usage is TRBJ2-7; 7 positions agree with TRBD1. Germline assignment: CDR1 DFQATT and CDR2 SNEGSKA (reference sequence). This CDR3 contains 12 residues. Written as DNA, the CDR3 is TGCAGCGCTAGACAGGGCCCCTACGAGCAGTACTTC. It translates to CSARQGPYEQYF.